This TCR beta chain was documented in a study of tumor-infiltrating lymphocytes in primary liver carcinoma. Starting from 400 to 500 ng of total RNA, TCR beta cDNA was produced with a primer in the constant region. What produced the TCR beta libraries was three nested multiplex PCR rounds using slightly modified ARM-PCR. Two initial PCR rounds of roughly 10 cycles each paired TRBV1-TRBV30 forward primers with a C-beta reverse primer. TCRdb ran MiXCR on the multiplex PCR reads and lists one entry per CDR3 protein. The table has approximately 310,000 distinct CDR3 sequences, approximately 60% seen once. General study results and limits: No comparison of CD4+ and CD8+ repertoires was made, since the samples were bulk unsorted.

Germline CDR1 is MNHEY and CDR2 is SVGEGT. The CDR3 loop spans 13 amino acids. Trimming shortened V by 10 bases and J by 10 bases, and 22 bases separated the two germline ends. Comment on this clonotype: What it binds is unknown. Just one base apart from a much larger clone, this may be a read error.

Germline DNA was also extracted, with blood RNA taken from unsorted whole blood. The chain uses TRBV6-2 or TRBV6-3 and TRBJ1-2; no firm D call. This receptor was obtained from a man aged 35-49 years with primary liver carcinoma and hepatitis B virus infection. The sequenced material came from peripheral blood. The DNA for the CDR3 is TGTGCCACTCTGACGGTGACCTCAAGTGACTACACCTTC. This translates into CATLTVTSSDYTF.